This T cell receptor (beta chain) was identified in a study of blood T cell repertoires in COVID-19. For the study at large: Nucleic acid was either cDNA or gDNA, and it came from T cells, B-cell-depleted T cells, or PBMCs.

Profiling relied on immunoSEQ multiplex PCR, and the TCRdb table lists in-frame clones only, not all of them. The sample has a few hundred thousand clones; 85% to 90% are singletons. Membership in each cohort depended on participant-reported clinical history. Cohort 3 donors were reported recovered after two negative PCRs, clearance, or symptom resolution. This TCR came from a man aged 25-40 years who had recovered from COVID-19. The sample was PBMCs or T cells enriched from blood (not recorded which).

The CDR3 nucleotides read TGTGCCAGCAGCTTGGGCAGTTATGGCTACACCTTC. This gives the protein CASSLGSYGYTF. V and J are TRBV7-2 and TRBJ1-2; D is unclear. The CDR3 loop spans 12 amino acids. The germline CDR1 and CDR2 sequences are SGHTA and FQGNSA. V was trimmed by 3 bases and J by 5 bases, leaving 7 bases between them.